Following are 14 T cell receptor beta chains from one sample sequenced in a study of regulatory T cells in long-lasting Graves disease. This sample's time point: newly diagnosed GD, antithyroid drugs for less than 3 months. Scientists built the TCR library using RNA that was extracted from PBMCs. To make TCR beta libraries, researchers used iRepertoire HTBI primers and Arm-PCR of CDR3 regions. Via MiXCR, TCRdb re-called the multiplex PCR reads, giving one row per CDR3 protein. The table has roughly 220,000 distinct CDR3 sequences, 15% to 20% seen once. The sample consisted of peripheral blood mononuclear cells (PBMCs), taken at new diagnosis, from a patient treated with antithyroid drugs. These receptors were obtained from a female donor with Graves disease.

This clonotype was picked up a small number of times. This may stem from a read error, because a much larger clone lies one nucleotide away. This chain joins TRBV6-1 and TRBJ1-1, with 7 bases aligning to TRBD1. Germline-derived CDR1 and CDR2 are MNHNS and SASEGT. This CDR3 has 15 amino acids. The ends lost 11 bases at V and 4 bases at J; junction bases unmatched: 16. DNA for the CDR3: TGTGCCTGCACCTCGCGAGAGGGGGCGCGCACTGAAGCTTTCTTT. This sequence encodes CACTSREGARTEAFF.

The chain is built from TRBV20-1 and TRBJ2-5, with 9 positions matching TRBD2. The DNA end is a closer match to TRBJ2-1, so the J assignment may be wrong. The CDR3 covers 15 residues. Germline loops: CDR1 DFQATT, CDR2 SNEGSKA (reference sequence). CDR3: CSALLAGSGAREQFF. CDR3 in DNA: TGCAGTGCTCTACTAGCGGGTAGCGGGGCCAGGGAGCAGTTCTTC.

CDR3 protein: CASSLTGTSGRARDTQYF. Here the CDR3 DNA reads TGTGCCAGCAGCTTAACGGGGACTAGCGGGAGGGCCAGAGATACGCAGTATTTT. V and J are TRBV7-3 and TRBJ2-3; 16 nucleotides align to TRBD2. In germline, CDR1 is SGHTA, CDR2 FQGTGA. V lost 0 bases and J lost 5; bases outside the gene matches: 5. The CDR3 covers 18 residues.

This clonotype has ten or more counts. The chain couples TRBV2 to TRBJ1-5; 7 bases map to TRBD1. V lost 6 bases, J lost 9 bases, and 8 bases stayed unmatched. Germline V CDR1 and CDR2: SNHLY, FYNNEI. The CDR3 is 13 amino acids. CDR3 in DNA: TGTGCCAGCAGGGAGACAGGGAAGCTGCCCCAGCATTTT. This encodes CASRETGKLPQHF.

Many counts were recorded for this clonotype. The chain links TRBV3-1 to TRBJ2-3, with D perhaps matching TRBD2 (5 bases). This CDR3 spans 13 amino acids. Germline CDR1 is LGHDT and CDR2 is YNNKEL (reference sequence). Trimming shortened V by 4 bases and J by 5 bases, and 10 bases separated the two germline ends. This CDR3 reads CASSRFAGDTQYF. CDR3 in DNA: TGTGCCAGCAGCCGCTTTGCGGGAGATACGCAGTATTTT.

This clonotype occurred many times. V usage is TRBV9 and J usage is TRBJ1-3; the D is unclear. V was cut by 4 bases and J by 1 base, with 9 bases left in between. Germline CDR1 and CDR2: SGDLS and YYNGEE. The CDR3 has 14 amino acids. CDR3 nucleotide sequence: TGTGCCAGCAGCATGACCACGTCTGGAAACACCATATATTTT. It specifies CASSMTTSGNTIYF.

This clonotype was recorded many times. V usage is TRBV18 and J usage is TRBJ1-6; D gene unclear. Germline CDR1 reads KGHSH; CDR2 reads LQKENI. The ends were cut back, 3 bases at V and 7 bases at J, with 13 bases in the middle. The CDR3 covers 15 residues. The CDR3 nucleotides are TGTGCCAGCTCACCGCTCAAGGGCTACAATTCACCCCTCCACTTT. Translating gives CASSPLKGYNSPLHF. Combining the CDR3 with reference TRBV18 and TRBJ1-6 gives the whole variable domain NAGVMQNPRHLVRRRGQEARLRCSPMKGHSHVYWYRQLPEEGLKFMVYLQKENIIDESGMPKERFSAEFPKEGPSILRIQQVVRGDSAAYFCASSPLKGYNSPLHFGNGTRLTVT.

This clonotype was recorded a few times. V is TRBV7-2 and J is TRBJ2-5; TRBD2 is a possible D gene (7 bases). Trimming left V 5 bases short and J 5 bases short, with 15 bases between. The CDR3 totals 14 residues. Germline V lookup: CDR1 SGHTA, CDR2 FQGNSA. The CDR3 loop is CASSTRGGRETQYF. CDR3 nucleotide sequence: TGTGCCAGCAGCACGAGGGGGGGGCGTGAGACCCAGTACTTC.

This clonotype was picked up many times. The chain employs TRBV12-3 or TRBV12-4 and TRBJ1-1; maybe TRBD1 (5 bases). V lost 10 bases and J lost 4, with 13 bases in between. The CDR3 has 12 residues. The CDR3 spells CAIRQRGTEAFF. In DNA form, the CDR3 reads TGTGCCATCCGTCAGAGGGGCACTGAAGCTTTCTTT.

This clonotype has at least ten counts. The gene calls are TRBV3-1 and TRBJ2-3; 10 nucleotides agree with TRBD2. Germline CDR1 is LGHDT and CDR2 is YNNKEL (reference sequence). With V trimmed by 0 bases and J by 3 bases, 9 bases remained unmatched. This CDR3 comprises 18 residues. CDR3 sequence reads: CASSQERGLAGETDTQYF. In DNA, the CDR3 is TGTGCCAGCAGCCAAGAGAGGGGTCTAGCGGGAGAGACAGATACGCAGTATTTT.

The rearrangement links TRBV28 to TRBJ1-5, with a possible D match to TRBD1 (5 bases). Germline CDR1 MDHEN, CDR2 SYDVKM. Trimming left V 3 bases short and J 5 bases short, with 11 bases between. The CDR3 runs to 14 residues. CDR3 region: CASSFGQGYQPQHF. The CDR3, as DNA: TGTGCCAGCAGTTTTGGGCAGGGATATCAGCCCCAGCATTTT.

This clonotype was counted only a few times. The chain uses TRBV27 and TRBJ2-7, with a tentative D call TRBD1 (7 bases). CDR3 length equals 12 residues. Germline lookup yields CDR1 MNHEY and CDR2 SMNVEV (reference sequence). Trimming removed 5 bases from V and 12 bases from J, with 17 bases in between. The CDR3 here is CASSRGTAQWYF. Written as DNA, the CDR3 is TGTGCCAGCAGTCGGGGGACAGCCCAGTGGTACTTC.

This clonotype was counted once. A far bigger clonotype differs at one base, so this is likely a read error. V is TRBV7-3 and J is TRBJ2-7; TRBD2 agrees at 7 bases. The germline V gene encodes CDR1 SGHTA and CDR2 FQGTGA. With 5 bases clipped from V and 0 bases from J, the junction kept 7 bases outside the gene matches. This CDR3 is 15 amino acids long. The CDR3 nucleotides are TGTGCCAGCAGCATAGGCGGGGGTAGCTCCTACGAGCAGTACTTC. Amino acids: CASSIGGGSSYEQYF. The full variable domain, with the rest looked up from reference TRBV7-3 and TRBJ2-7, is GAGVSQTPSNKVTEKGKYVELRCDPISGHTALYWYRQSLGQGPEFLIYFQGTGAADDSGLPNDRFFAVRPEGSVSTLKIQRTERGDSAVYLCASSIGGGSSYEQYFGPGTRLTVT.

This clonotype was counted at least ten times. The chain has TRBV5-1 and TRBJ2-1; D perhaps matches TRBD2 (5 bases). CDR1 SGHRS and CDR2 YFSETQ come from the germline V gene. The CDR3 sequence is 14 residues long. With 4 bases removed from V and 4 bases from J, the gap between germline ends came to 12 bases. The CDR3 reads CASSTYLAYNEQFF. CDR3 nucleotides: TGCGCCAGCAGCACCTATCTAGCATACAATGAGCAGTTCTTC.